The clone carrying this TCR beta chain has just a few counts. The sample comes from a study of blood T cell repertoires in COVID-19. Study as a whole: The samples span acute and convalescent COVID-19 from the United States, Italy and Spain. Nucleic acid was either cDNA or gDNA, and it came from T cells, B-cell-depleted T cells, or PBMCs.

The germline V gene has CDR1 SEHNR and CDR2 FQNEAQ (reference sequence). The CDR3 spans 14 residues. V lost 1 base and J 2 bases, leaving 8 bases between the germline ends. In the original workflow: Reference gene primer amplification in the assay estimated nucleated cell counts. The assay was immunoSEQ multiplex PCR, and TCRdb's table has in-frame clones only and misses some. From that table come the V and J calls and clone size; the DNA was used to work out D and trimming. The repertoire holds tens of thousands of clones, over 75% seen once, with about 26% in the top ten. The chain combines TRBV7-9 with TRBJ1-2; D is uncertain. The source is a human donor in a cohort sampled during active COVID-19. Material: peripheral blood. The CDR3 DNA follows: TGTGCCAGCAGCTTAGGCGGCCTAAACTATGGCTACACCTTC. This encodes CASSLGGLNYGYTF.